The entry below describes one T cell receptor (beta chain). The sample is drawn from a study of blood T cell repertoires in COVID-19. Whole-study context: Researchers got acute and convalescent COVID-19 samples from the United States, Italy and Spain. PBMCs, B-cell-depleted T cells, or T cells were the source of the cDNA or gDNA that made up the material.

Original processing methods: Reference gene primers were amplified, and this amplification served to estimate nucleated cell counts. Clones were read by immunoSEQ multiplex PCR, and TCRdb kept only the in-frame ones, dropping some. V, J and clone size were drawn from that table, and D and trimming were deduced from the DNA. Of about 110,000 clones listed, around 90% are singletons. Trimming took 8 bases from V and 3 from J, leaving 19 bases between them. The CDR3 is made up of 15 amino acids. Germline assignment: CDR1 MDHEN and CDR2 SYDVKM. Source material: peripheral blood. The TCR was taken from a woman aged 45 to 65 with acute or convalescent COVID-19. The chain recombines TRBV28 with TRBJ2-5; perhaps TRBD2 as D (6 bases). The CDR3 region has the DNA TGTGCCAGCCGACCCCGGGGGAGAGGAGAAGAGACCCAGTACTTC. As protein: CASRPRGRGEETQYF. The complete variable domain, with remaining parts taken from reference TRBV28 and TRBJ2-5, reads DVKVTQSSRYLVKRTGEKVFLECVQDMDHENMFWYRQDPGLGLRLIYFSYDVKMKEKGDIPEGYSVSREKKERFSLILESASTNQTSMYLCASRPRGRGEETQYFGPGTRLLVL.